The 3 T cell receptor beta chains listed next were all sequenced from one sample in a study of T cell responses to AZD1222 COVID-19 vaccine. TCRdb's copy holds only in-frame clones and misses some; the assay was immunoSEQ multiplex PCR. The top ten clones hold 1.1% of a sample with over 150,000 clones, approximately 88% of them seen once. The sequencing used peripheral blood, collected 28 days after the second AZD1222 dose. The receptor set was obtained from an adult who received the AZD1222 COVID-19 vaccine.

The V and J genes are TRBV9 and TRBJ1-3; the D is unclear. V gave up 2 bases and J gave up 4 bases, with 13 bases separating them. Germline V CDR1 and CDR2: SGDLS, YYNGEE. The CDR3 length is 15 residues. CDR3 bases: TGTGCCAGCAGCGTCATCAGGTATTCCGGAAACACCATATATTTT. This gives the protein CASSVIRYSGNTIYF.

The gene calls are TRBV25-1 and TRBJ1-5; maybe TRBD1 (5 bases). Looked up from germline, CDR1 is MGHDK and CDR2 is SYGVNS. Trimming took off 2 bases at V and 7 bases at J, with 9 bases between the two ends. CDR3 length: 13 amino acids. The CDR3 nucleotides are TGTGCCAGCAGTGAAGTAGGGACCCAGCCCCAGCATTTT. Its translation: CASSEVGTQPQHF.

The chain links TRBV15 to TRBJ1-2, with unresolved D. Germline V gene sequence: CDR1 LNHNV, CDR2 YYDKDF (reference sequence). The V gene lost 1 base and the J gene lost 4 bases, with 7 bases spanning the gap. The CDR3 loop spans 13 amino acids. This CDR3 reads CATSRGRTYGYTF. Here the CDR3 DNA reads TGTGCCACCAGCAGAGGACGTACCTATGGCTACACCTTC.